The 25 T cell receptor beta chains given below trace back to one sample, sequenced in a study of cytomegalovirus exposure and HLA in healthy donors. The PCR had 60 Vbeta and 13 Jbeta primers. TCRdb's copy holds only in-frame clones and misses some; the assay was immunoSEQ multiplex PCR. In the table there are fewer than 200,000 clones, roughly 90% of which are singletons. Material: PBMCs. The receptors here all came from a boy between 2 and 10 years old in good health and CMV-seronegative.

The rearrangement joins TRBV15 to TRBJ1-2; maybe TRBD1 (5 bases). The CDR3 spans 17 residues. Germline loops: CDR1 LNHNV, CDR2 YYDKDF (reference sequence). V shed 5 bases and J shed 0 bases, with 19 bases lying between them. Here the CDR3 DNA reads TGTGCCACCAGCCGGGGGTACCCAGGCCTTACTAACTATGGCTACACCTTC. It codes for CATSRGYPGLTNYGYTF.

The chain joins TRBV2 to TRBJ2-3; the match to TRBD2 covers 13 bases. Germline values: CDR1 SNHLY, CDR2 FYNNEI. J gave up 4 bases and V 4 bases, and 2 bases lay outside the gene matches. This CDR3 has 15 residues. CDR3 nucleotide sequence: TGTGCCAGCAGTGGGACTAGCGGGAGACCAGATACGCAGTATTTT. Protein sequence: CASSGTSGRPDTQYF.

The V call is TRBV25-1, the J call TRBJ2-1; 9 bases are shared with TRBD1. CDR1 is MGHDK and CDR2 is SYGVNS in the germline V gene. This CDR3 region has 14 residues. The V segment lost 6 bases and the J segment 5 bases; nucleotides outside the gene matches: 5. CDR3 in DNA: TGTGCCAGCAGCCCGACAGGGGGTCACAATGAGCAGTTCTTC. It specifies CASSPTGGHNEQFF.

The V gene is TRBV9, the J gene TRBJ1-4; D may be TRBD1 (5 bases). Trimming cost V 5 bases and J 4 bases, with 9 bases left between them. This CDR3 spans 13 amino acids. The germline V gene encodes CDR1 SGDLS and CDR2 YYNGEE. The CDR3 DNA reads TGTGCCAGCAGTCGGGGGGTTAATGAAAAACTGTTTTTT. Encoded protein: CASSRGVNEKLFF.

For the CDR3, the DNA is TGTGCCAGCAGCTTAGGGGTAGCGGGGGGAAGGGATGAGCAGTTCTTC. This codes for CASSLGVAGGRDEQFF. V usage is TRBV7-9 and J usage is TRBJ2-1; 10 nucleotides agree with TRBD2. CDR3 length: 16 amino acids. Germline V gives CDR1 SEHNR, CDR2 FQNEAQ (reference sequence). V lost 1 base to trimming and J lost 8 bases; unmatched junction nucleotides: 8.

The V gene is TRBV5-6, the J gene TRBJ2-1, with 7 bases fitting TRBD1. The V gene end was trimmed by 0 bases and the J gene end by 0 bases; junction bases not matched to a gene: 6. CDR1 is SGHDT, CDR2 YYEEEE, per germline. CDR3 length equals 17 residues. CDR3 DNA: TGTGCCAGCAGCTTGGCCGGGACAGCCAGCTCCTACAATGAGCAGTTCTTC. Protein product: CASSLAGTASSYNEQFF.

The chain uses TRBV28 and TRBJ2-5; 14 bases agree with TRBD2. Germline-derived CDR1 and CDR2 are MDHEN and SYDVKM. Trimming at V came to 6 bases and at J to 4 bases, leaving 13 bases not matched to a gene. The CDR3 loop spans 18 amino acids. The CDR3 nucleotides read TGTGCCAGCAGCCCCGGGACTAGCGGGAGTGCCCGGGGAGAGACCCAGTACTTC. The encoded protein is CASSPGTSGSARGETQYF.

V and J are TRBV5-4 and TRBJ1-2; 12 nucleotides agree with TRBD1. Germline CDR1 and CDR2: SGHNT and YYREEE (reference sequence). V gave up 4 bases and J gave up 4 bases; unmatched junction bases: 14. This CDR3 comprises 18 residues. CDR3 nucleotide sequence: TGTGCCAGCAGCCCCGACGCCGGGACAGGGGGCCGTTTCTATGGCTACACCTTC. Translating gives CASSPDAGTGGRFYGYTF.

The rearrangement uses TRBV7-8 and TRBJ1-2; 7 nucleotides align to TRBD1. J lost 5 bases, V lost 7 bases, and 10 bases had no gene match. The CDR3 runs 14 residues. CDR1 is SGHVS and CDR2 is FQNEAQ in the germline V gene. CDR3 sequence reads: CASTPGDRAYGYTF. The CDR3 DNA reads TGTGCCAGCACCCCGGGCGACAGGGCTTATGGCTACACCTTC.

The genes are TRBV27 and TRBJ2-3; TRBD1 aligns across 9 bases. V trimming: 4 bases; J trimming: 6 bases; junction bases outside the gene matches: 20. The CDR3 contains 19 residues. Germline CDR1 MNHEY, CDR2 SMNVEV (reference sequence). CDR3 loop: CASSSLQWDREGVGDTQYF. The CDR3 bases are TGTGCCAGCAGTTCCCTCCAGTGGGACAGGGAAGGGGTTGGGGATACGCAGTATTTT.

The V and J genes are TRBV19 and TRBJ1-5; TRBD1 agrees at 8 bases. Unmatched junction bases numbered 6, after V lost 7 bases and J lost 7 bases. The CDR3 contains 13 residues. Germline V lookup: CDR1 LNHDA, CDR2 SQIVND (reference sequence). The CDR3 DNA sequence: TGTGCCAGTAACCCCGACAGGGGACAGCCCCAGCATTTT. Translated, it gives CASNPDRGQPQHF.

This sequence joins TRBV6-5 and TRBJ1-2; TRBD1 agrees at 11 bases. CDR3 length: 15 amino acids. Germline lookup yields CDR1 MNHEY and CDR2 SVGAGI. V lost 10 bases to trimming and J lost 8 bases; unmatched junction nucleotides: 15. CDR3 sequence: CATKDRGRPQIGYTF. The CDR3 DNA reads TGTGCCACCAAGGACAGGGGGCGCCCTCAGATCGGCTACACCTTC.

The V and J genes are TRBV6-1 and TRBJ2-1, with D unclear. Germline-derived CDR1 and CDR2 are MNHNS and SASEGT. This CDR3 is 15 amino acids long. The V end lost 3 bases, the J end lost 0 bases, and 9 bases lay between the germline ends. Here the CDR3 reads CASSEERSSYNEQFF. In DNA, the CDR3 is TGTGCCAGCAGTGAGGAACGGAGCTCCTACAATGAGCAGTTCTTC.

The genes are TRBV7-8 and TRBJ2-1; weak D call: TRBD2 (7 bases). With 5 bases removed from V and 2 bases from J, the gap between germline ends came to 13 bases. This CDR3 comprises 15 residues. The germline V gene has CDR1 SGHVS and CDR2 FQNEAQ. In DNA, the CDR3 is TGTGCCAGCAGCGGGCGGGGGCGCGCCTACAATGAGCAGTTCTTC. Its translation is CASSGRGRAYNEQFF.

Of note for this clone: Because it lacks the conserved phenylalanine or tryptophan at the end, this CDR3 is likely a read error. The chain's CDR3 is CASSHPTGGNYEQYL. In DNA, the CDR3 is TGCGCCAGCAGCCACCCGACAGGGGGCAACTACGAGCAGTACCTC. The chain employs TRBV5-1 and TRBJ2-7, with 10 bases that match TRBD1. With 4 bases clipped from V and 3 bases from J, the junction kept 7 bases outside the gene matches. Per the germline V gene, CDR1 is SGHRS and CDR2 is YFSETQ. There are 15 residues in the CDR3.

The J gene is TRBJ2-7, the V gene TRBV4-2; 9 bases agree with TRBD1. Trimming at V came to 1 base and at J to 1 base, leaving 2 bases not matched to a gene. The CDR3 runs to 15 residues. Germline V gives CDR1 LGHNA, CDR2 YNFKEQ. Here the CDR3 reads CASSQGQGVSYEQYF. The CDR3 coding sequence is TGTGCCAGCAGCCAAGGACAGGGGGTTTCCTACGAGCAGTACTTC.

The V call is TRBV4-1, the J call TRBJ2-7; perhaps TRBD2 as D (6 bases). The germline CDR1 and CDR2 sequences are MGHRA and YSYEKL. Trimming took off 4 bases at V and 0 bases at J, with 16 bases between the two ends. The CDR3 extends over 16 amino acids. The CDR3: CASSLGLLRSSYEQYF. The CDR3 DNA is TGCGCCAGCAGCCTCGGACTATTGAGGAGCTCCTACGAGCAGTACTTC.

The V call is TRBV30, the J call TRBJ2-2; 13 bases align to TRBD2. V lost 2 bases and J lost 7; bases outside the gene matches: 7. The V gene's germline CDR1 is GTSNPN and CDR2 SVGIG (reference sequence). This CDR3 is 16 amino acids long. In DNA, the CDR3 is TGTGCCTGGAGTAGAGGACTAGCGGGAGTTATCGGGGAGCTGTTTTTT. It translates to CAWSRGLAGVIGELFF.

This chain connects TRBV6-9 to TRBJ2-7; the D gene is possibly TRBD2 (6 bases). Looked up from germline, CDR1 is MNHGY and CDR2 is SVAAGI. Trimming shortened V by 8 bases and J by 7 bases, and 6 bases separated the two germline ends. The CDR3 consists of 9 residues. The CDR3 DNA follows: TGTGCCAGCCGGGGGGAGCAGTACTTC. Protein sequence: CASRGEQYF.

This chain links TRBV5-1 with TRBJ1-1; 7 positions agree with TRBD1. Germline loops: CDR1 SGHRS, CDR2 YFSETQ. This CDR3 contains 15 residues. The V and J ends lost 2 bases and 1 base, in that order; junction bases with no gene match: 5. The CDR3 sequence: CASSLDRARNTEAFF. The CDR3 DNA sequence: TGCGCCAGCAGCTTAGACAGGGCGAGGAACACTGAAGCTTTCTTT. Complete variable domain (other parts from reference TRBV5-1 and TRBJ1-1): KAGVTQTPRYLIKTRGQQVTLSCSPISGHRSVSWYQQTPGQGLQFLFEYFSETQRNKGNFPGRFSGRQFSNSRSEMNVSTLELGDSALYLCASSLDRARNTEAFFGQGTRLTVV.

This clone occurred a few times. The chain carries TRBV6-5 and TRBJ1-1; the D gene is possibly TRBD1 (5 bases). Deletions cut 6 bases from V and 8 bases from J, with 13 bases between. CDR3 length: 12 residues. Germline values: CDR1 MNHEY, CDR2 SVGAGI. The CDR3 nucleotides read TGTGCCAGCAGCCGCGGGACTCCAGAAGCTTTCTTT. Its translation is CASSRGTPEAFF.

This chain links TRBV5-1 with TRBJ2-2, with a possible D match to TRBD1 (6 bases). CDR3 size: 15 residues. CDR1 and CDR2 from the germline V gene are SGHRS and YFSETQ. Trimming left V 0 bases short and J 7 bases short, with 13 bases between. CDR3 residues: CASSLGGPGVGELFF. DNA for the CDR3: TGCGCCAGCAGCTTGGGCGGGCCAGGGGTCGGGGAGCTGTTTTTT.

The chain uses TRBV19 and TRBJ1-4; tentative D call: TRBD1 (5 bases). Germline lookup yields CDR1 LNHDA and CDR2 SQIVND (reference sequence). The V end was cut by 1 base, the J end by 16 bases, with 19 bases between. The CDR3 length is 14 residues. The CDR3 spells CASSIAPAGGMKFF. CDR3 nucleotide sequence: TGTGCCAGTAGTATAGCACCCGCCGGGGGAATGAAGTTTTTT.

Only one count was recorded for this clone. The chain has TRBV9 and TRBJ2-2, with TRBD2 matching 11 bases. The CDR3 has 17 residues. V was pared by 0 bases and J by 4 bases, with 5 bases of the junction left unmatched. The germline V gene has CDR1 SGDLS and CDR2 YYNGEE. This CDR3 reads CASSVASGGFGTGELFF. The CDR3 DNA sequence: TGTGCCAGCAGCGTAGCTAGCGGGGGGTTCGGCACCGGGGAGCTGTTTTTT.

The J gene is TRBJ2-5, the V gene TRBV28; D perhaps matches TRBD1 (5 bases). This CDR3 contains 13 residues. V lost 6 bases and J 5 bases, leaving 13 bases between the germline ends. CDR1 is MDHEN, CDR2 SYDVKM, per germline. The CDR3 protein is CASRSDTGETQYF. CDR3 DNA sequence: TGTGCCAGCAGATCGGACACGGGCGAGACCCAGTACTTC.